The rows below give T cell receptor beta chains drawn from one sample of a study of cytomegalovirus exposure and HLA in healthy donors. The assay was immunoSEQ multiplex PCR, and TCRdb's table has in-frame clones only and misses some. Here the sample spans about 110,000 clones, about 78% being singletons. Sequencing used PBMCs. Every receptor here comes from a woman between 40 and 50 years old in good health and CMV-seropositive. Each CDR3 is given with its conserved first and last residue. The D gene is left open where the match is weak. Not every row has a clone size; where given, it reads once, few, many or a size class.

NA	TRBV11-2	few	TRBJ1-6	TGTGCCAGCAGCACACAGGGTAACTCACCCCTCCACTTT	CASSTQGNSPLHF
NA	TRBV10-3	NA	TRBJ2-2	TGTGCCATCAGTGAGGGGGCGACCGGGGAGCTGTTTTTT	CAISEGATGELFF
TRBD1	TRBV5-1	NA	TRBJ2-1	TGCGCCAGCAGCTTGCTTGACAGGGACGATGAGCAGTTCTTC	CASSLLDRDDEQFF
TRBD2	TRBV9	NA	TRBJ2-1	TGTGCCAGCAGCGTACTGGGTCGGGGGGGGTACAATGAGCAGTTCTTC	CASSVLGRGGYNEQFF
NA	TRBV29-1	few	TRBJ2-1	TGCAGCGTTGAAGTGACTGACAATGAGCAGTTCTTC	CSVEVTDNEQFF
TRBD1	TRBV7-2	once	TRBJ1-3	TGTGCCAGCACCGAACAGGGGGGCTCTGGAAACACCATATATTTT	CASTEQGGSGNTIYF
NA	TRBV5-1	once	TRBJ1-2	TGCGCCAGCAGCACCACAGAAAACTATGGCTACACCTTC	CASSTTENYGYTF
TRBD1	TRBV5-1	NA	TRBJ1-1	TGCGCCAGCAGCCCCTTGGGACAGTCGACTGAAGCTTTCTTT	CASSPLGQSTEAFF
NA	TRBV29-1	NA	TRBJ1-2	TGCAGCGTTGCGGAGGGAACTAACTATGGCTACACCTTC	CSVAEGTNYGYTF
TRBD1	TRBV13	NA	TRBJ2-7	TGTGCCAGCAGCTTCCTAACAGGGGGCAACGAGCAGTACTTC	CASSFLTGGNEQYF
TRBD2	TRBV2	NA	TRBJ2-7	TGTGCCAGCAGTAAAAACCCAGGGGGACTAGCGGGTCACGAGCAGTACTTC	CASSKNPGGLAGHEQYF
NA	TRBV5-4	NA	TRBJ2-1	TGTGCCAGCAGCCGAGCCAGCAGTTTAGCTAGCGCGTTCTTC	CASSRASSLASAFF
NA	TRBV5-4	NA	TRBJ2-1	TGTGCCAGCAGCTTTGGGGAGATCGGATACAATGAGCAGTTCTTC	CASSFGEIGYNEQFF
TRBD1	TRBV4-3	NA	TRBJ1-4	TGCGCCAGCAGCCAAGGAGGACAGGGCCTTTATGGGGAAAAACTGTTTTTT	CASSQGGQGLYGEKLFF
TRBD1	TRBV6-5	NA	TRBJ1-2	TGTGCCAGCAGGTCGGACAGGGCTGGCGGCTACACCTTC	CASRSDRAGGYTF
NA	TRBV10-3	NA	TRBJ2-7	TGTGCCATCAGTGAGTCGGGCGGGGGCCTGAGGTCCTACGAGCAGTACTTC	CAISESGGGLRSYEQYF
NA	TRBV19	NA	TRBJ1-3	TGTGCCAGTGGCGGGCTCAGAAACACCATATATTTT	CASGGLRNTIYF
NA	TRBV11-2	NA	TRBJ1-6	TGTGCCAGCAGCTTGTGGGTGGACAGAGAAGATAATTCACCCCTCCACTTT	CASSLWVDREDNSPLHF
TRBD1	TRBV5-8	NA	TRBJ2-1	TGTGCCAGCAGCTTGGCCTACGACAGGGGTAGTTCCTACAATGAGCAGTTCTTC	CASSLAYDRGSSYNEQFF
NA	TRBV7-2	NA	TRBJ1-1	TGTGCCAGCAGCTTGCAACAGAACACTGAAGCTTTCTTT	CASSLQQNTEAFF
NA	TRBV5-4	NA	TRBJ2-3	TGTGCCAGCAGCACCCTACAGGGTTCCGCAGATACGCAGTATTTT	CASSTLQGSADTQYF
NA	TRBV11-3	NA	TRBJ2-5	TGTGCCAGCAGCTTAGGCGAGGAGACCCAGTACTTC	CASSLGEETQYF
NA	TRBV5-1	NA	TRBJ1-1	TGCGCCAGCAGCTTGGATCTGCGTTACACTGAAGCTTTCTTT	CASSLDLRYTEAFF
TRBD1	TRBV7-9	NA	TRBJ1-2	TGTGCCAGCAGCTTAGGTGGGACAGGGGACTATGGCTACACCTTC	CASSLGGTGDYGYTF
NA	TRBV7-2	NA	TRBJ2-7	TGTGCCAGCAGCCCCTCAGGCTACGAGCAGTACTTC	CASSPSGYEQYF
TRBD2	TRBV4-1	once	TRBJ2-5	TGCGCCAGCAGCCATGGTACTAGCGGGGGTGATCAAGAGACCCAGTACTTC	CASSHGTSGGDQETQYF
NA	TRBV5-1	NA	TRBJ2-1	TGCGCCAGCAGCTTAGATAGCTCCTACAATGAGCAGTTCTTC	CASSLDSSYNEQFF
NA	TRBV6-1	once	TRBJ1-2	TGTGCCAGCAGCCTCTCCTCGACATGGACTATTGGCTACACCTTC	CASSLSSTWTIGYTF
TRBD1	TRBV7-8	NA	TRBJ1-5	TGTGCCAGCAGCTTAGTCTGGACCTTTGAGGGACAGGGGATTGATCAGCCCCAGCATTTT	CASSLVWTFEGQGIDQPQHF
NA	TRBV6-5	NA	TRBJ2-3	TGTGCCAGCAGTTTGGACTTCACAGATACGCAGTATTTT	CASSLDFTDTQYF
TRBD1	TRBV5-1	NA	TRBJ1-4	TGCGCCAGCAGAAGGACAGGGGATCCTAATGAAAAACTGTTTTTT	CASRRTGDPNEKLFF
NA	TRBV4-3	NA	TRBJ2-1	TGCGCCAGCAGCCAAGAACCAGCGGCCACCCGTGTCACCTCCTACAATGAGCAGTTCTTC	CASSQEPAATRVTSYNEQFF
TRBD2	TRBV7-8	NA	TRBJ2-5	TGTGCCAGCAGCCACGGGGGGGTGAGAGAGACCCAGTACTTC	CASSHGGVRETQYF
NA	TRBV6-1	NA	TRBJ2-5	TGTGCCAGCAGGCTACTAGATCGAGAGACCCAGTACTTC	CASRLLDRETQYF
NA	TRBV18	NA	TRBJ1-1	TGTGCCAGCTCACCACCGCGGGAGTCAGGCACTGAAGCTTTCTTT	CASSPPRESGTEAFF
TRBD2	TRBV14	NA	TRBJ2-5	TGTGCCAGCAGCCAGTCCCCAGCGGGGTATGAGACCCAGTACTTC	CASSQSPAGYETQYF
NA	TRBV16	few	TRBJ1-2	TGTGCCAGCAGCAAAACGGGTACAGGGACCTTCTATGGCTACACCTTC	CASSKTGTGTFYGYTF
NA	TRBV9	few	TRBJ1-1	TGTGCCAGCAGCCCGGTTCAGGGGCTCTGGACTGAAGCTTTCTTT	CASSPVQGLWTEAFF
TRBD2	TRBV4-3	few	TRBJ2-1	TGCGCCAGCAGCCAAGGGGGTATGCGGGGGGGTTTGTATGAGCAGTTCTTC	CASSQGGMRGGLYEQFF
TRBD1	TRBV6-5	few	TRBJ1-2	TGTGCCAGCAGTTACGGGACAGGGGGCCTTTATGGCTACACCTTC	CASSYGTGGLYGYTF
NA	TRBV5-6	NA	TRBJ1-3	TGTGCCAGCAGCTTATTCAGGGCCGGAAACACCATATATTTT	CASSLFRAGNTIYF
TRBD1	TRBV2	NA	TRBJ2-3	TGTGCCAGCAGTGGGGGGACAGGGCGTAGCACAGATACGCAGTATTTT	CASSGGTGRSTDTQYF
TRBD2	TRBV7-9	NA	TRBJ2-1	TGTGCCAGCAGCGGCCGGACTAGCGGGGAGAATGAGCAGTTCTTC	CASSGRTSGENEQFF
TRBD2	TRBV7-9	NA	TRBJ2-5	TGTGCCAGCAGCTTCGGGGGGATTTCGACAGAGACCCAGTACTTC	CASSFGGISTETQYF
NA	TRBV13	NA	TRBJ2-7	TGTGCCAGCAGCCCACAGGGACGGGCTGAGTACGAGCAGTACTTC	CASSPQGRAEYEQYF
NA	TRBV18	NA	TRBJ1-1	TGTGCCAGCTCGCCGGCGGGGAGCACTGAAGCTTTCTTT	CASSPAGSTEAFF
NA	TRBV5-6	once	TRBJ1-4	TGTGCCAGCAGCTTGGTGGCGGGGAAACTGTTTTTT	CASSLVAGKLFF